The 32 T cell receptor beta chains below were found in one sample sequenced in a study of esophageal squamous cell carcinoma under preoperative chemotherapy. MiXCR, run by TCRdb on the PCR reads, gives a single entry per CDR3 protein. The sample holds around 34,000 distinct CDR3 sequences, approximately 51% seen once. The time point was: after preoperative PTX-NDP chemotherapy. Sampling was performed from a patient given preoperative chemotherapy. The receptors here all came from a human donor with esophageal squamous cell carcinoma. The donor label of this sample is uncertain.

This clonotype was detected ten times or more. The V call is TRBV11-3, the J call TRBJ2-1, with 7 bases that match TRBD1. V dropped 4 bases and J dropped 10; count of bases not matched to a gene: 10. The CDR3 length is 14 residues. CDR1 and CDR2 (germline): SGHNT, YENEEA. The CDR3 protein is CASSSNRGFGEQFF. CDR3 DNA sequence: TGTGCCAGCAGCTCAAACAGGGGATTTGGCGAGCAGTTCTTC.

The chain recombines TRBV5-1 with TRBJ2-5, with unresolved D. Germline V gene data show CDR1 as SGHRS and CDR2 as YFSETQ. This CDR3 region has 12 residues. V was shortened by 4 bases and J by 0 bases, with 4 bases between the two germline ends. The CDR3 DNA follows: TGCGCCAGCAGCGCAAACCAAGAGACCCAGTACTTC. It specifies CASSANQETQYF.

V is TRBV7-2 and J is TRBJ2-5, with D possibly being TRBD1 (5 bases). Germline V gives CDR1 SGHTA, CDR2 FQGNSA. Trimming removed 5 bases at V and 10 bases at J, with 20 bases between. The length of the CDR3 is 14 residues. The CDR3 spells CASSQLGREGIQYF. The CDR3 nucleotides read TGTGCCAGCAGCCAATTGGGCAGGGAAGGGATCCAGTACTTC.

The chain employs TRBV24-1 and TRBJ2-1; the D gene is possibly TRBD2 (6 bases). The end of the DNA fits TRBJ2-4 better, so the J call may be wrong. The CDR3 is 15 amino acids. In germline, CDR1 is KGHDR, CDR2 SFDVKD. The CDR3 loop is CATGRVGREQEIQYF. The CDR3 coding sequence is TGTGCCACCGGTCGCGTGGGGCGGGAACAAGAGATTCAGTACTTC.

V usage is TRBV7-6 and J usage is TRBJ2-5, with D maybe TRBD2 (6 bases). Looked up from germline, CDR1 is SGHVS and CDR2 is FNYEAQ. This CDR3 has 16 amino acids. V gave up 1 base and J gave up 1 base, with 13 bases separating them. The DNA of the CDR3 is TGTGCCAGCAGCTTAGTCGGAGGGGTGGTCCAAGAGACCCAGTACTTC. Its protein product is CASSLVGGVVQETQYF.

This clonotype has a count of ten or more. The CDR3 region is CASRTTSSGSVPDTQYF. DNA of the CDR3: TGTGCCAGCAGGACCACCTCTAGCGGGAGTGTACCAGATACGCAGTATTTT. J is TRBJ2-3 and V is TRBV7-2; 10 nucleotides align to TRBD2. J gave up 4 bases and V 6 bases, and 13 bases lay outside the gene matches. The CDR3 contains 17 residues. The germline V gene has CDR1 SGHTA and CDR2 FQGNSA.

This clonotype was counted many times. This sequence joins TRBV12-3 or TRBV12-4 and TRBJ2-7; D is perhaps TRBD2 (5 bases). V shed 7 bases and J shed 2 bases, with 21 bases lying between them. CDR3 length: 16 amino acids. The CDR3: CASTSGGWAGTYEQYF. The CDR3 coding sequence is TGTGCCAGCACCTCGGGTGGGTGGGCGGGCACCTACGAGCAGTACTTC.

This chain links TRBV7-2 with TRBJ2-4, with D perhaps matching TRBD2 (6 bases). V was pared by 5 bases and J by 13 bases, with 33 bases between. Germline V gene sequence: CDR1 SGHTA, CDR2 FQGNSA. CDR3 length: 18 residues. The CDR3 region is CASSRRGSGTRAKDTQYF. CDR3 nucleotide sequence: TGTGCCAGCAGCCGACGGGGGTCGGGGACCCGAGCCAAAGATACGCAGTACTTC.

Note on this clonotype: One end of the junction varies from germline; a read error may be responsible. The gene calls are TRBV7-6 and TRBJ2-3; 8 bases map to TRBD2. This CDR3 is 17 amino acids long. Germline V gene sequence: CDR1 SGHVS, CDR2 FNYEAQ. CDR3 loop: CASSAAGGGHSQDTQYF. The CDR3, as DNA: TGTGCCAGCAGCGCCGCGGGCGGGGGGCATAGCCAAGATACCCAGTATTTT.

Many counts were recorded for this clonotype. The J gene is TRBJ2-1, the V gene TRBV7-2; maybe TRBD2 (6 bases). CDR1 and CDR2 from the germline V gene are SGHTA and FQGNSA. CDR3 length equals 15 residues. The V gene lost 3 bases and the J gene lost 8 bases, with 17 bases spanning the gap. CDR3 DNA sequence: TGTGCCAGCAGCTTTCCCGGCTCGGGGGTGGATGAGCAGTTCTTC. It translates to CASSFPGSGVDEQFF.

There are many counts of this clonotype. The CDR3 loop is CASRRDPMEEQYF. The CDR3 nucleotides are TGTGCCAGCAGGAGGGACCCTATGGAGGAGCAGTACTTC. The V call is TRBV6-1, the J call TRBJ2-7, with D perhaps given as TRBD1 or TRBD2 (5 bases each). V was clipped by 6 bases and J by 7 bases, with 16 bases between them. This CDR3 contains 13 residues. CDR1 and CDR2 (germline): MNHNS, SASEGT.

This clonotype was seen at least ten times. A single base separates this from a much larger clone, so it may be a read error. This CDR3 reads CASSELRTYNEQYF. The CDR3 DNA sequence: TGTGCCAGCAGTGAGTTGCGAACCTACAATGAGCAGTACTTC. J is TRBJ2-1 and V is TRBV6-1, with D unresolved. The J call may be mistaken, given a closer DNA end match to TRBJ2-7. This CDR3 contains 14 residues. Germline CDR1 reads MNHNS; CDR2 reads SASEGT.

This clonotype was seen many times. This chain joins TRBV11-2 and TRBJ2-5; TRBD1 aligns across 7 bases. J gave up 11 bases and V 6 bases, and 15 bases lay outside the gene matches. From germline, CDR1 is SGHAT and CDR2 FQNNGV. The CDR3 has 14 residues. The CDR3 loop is CASSTTGSSGWQYF. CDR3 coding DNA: TGTGCCAGCAGTACGACAGGGTCGTCGGGATGGCAGTACTTC. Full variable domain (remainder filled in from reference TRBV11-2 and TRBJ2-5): EAGVAQSPRYKIIEKRQSVAFWCNPISGHATLYWYQQILGQGPKLLIQFQNNGVVDDSQLPKDRFSAERLKGVDSTLKIQPAKLEDSAVYLCASSTTGSSGWQYFGPGTRLLVL.

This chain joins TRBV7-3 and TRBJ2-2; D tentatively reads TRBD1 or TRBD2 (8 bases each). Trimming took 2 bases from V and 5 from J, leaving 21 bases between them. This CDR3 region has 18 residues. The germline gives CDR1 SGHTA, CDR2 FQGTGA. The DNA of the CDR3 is TGTGCCAGCAGCTTACAGGGGGCGCGTCTAGCGGGTACCGGGGAGCTGTTTTTT. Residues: CASSLQGARLAGTGELFF.

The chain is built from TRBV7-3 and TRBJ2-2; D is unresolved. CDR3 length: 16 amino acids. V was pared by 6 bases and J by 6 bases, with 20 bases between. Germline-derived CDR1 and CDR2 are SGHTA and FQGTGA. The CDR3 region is CASSQSPFASPGELFF. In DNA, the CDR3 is TGTGCCAGCAGTCAATCCCCTTTTGCGAGTCCCGGGGAGCTGTTTTTT.

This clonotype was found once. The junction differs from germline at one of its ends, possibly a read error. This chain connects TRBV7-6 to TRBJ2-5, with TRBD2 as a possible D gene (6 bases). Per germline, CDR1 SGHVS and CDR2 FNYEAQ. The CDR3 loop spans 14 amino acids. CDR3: CASSSGGDPETQYF. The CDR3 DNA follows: TGTGCCAGCAGCTCGGGCGGGGACCCAGAGACGCAGTATTTC. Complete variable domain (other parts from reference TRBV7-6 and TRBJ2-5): GAGVSQSPRYKVTKRGQDVALRCDPISGHVSLYWYRQALGQGPEFLTYFNYEAQQDKSGLPNDRFSAERPEGSISTLTIQRTEQRDSAMYRCASSSGGDPETQYFGPGTRLLVL.

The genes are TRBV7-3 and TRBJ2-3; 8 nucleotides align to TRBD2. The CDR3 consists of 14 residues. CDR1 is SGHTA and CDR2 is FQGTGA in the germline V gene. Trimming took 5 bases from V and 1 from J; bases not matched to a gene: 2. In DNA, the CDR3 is TGTGCCAGCAGCAAGACTAGCGGCACAGATACGCAGTATTTT. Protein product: CASSKTSGTDTQYF. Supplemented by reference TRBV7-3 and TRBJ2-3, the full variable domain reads GAGVSQTPSNKVTEKGKYVELRCDPISGHTALYWYRQSLGQGPEFLIYFQGTGAADDSGLPNDRFFAVRPEGSVSTLKIQRTERGDSAVYLCASSKTSGTDTQYFGPGTRLTVL.

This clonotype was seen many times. The CDR3 sequence: CASSFSIDLAGAYNEQFF. The CDR3 DNA reads as TGCGCCAGCAGCTTTTCAATAGACCTAGCGGGGGCTTACAATGAGCAGTTCTTC. The genes are TRBV5-1 and TRBJ2-1, with 10 bases matching TRBD2. The CDR3 extends over 18 amino acids. V trimming: 2 bases; J trimming: 4 bases; junction bases outside the gene matches: 12. CDR1 and CDR2 from the germline V gene are SGHRS and YFSETQ.

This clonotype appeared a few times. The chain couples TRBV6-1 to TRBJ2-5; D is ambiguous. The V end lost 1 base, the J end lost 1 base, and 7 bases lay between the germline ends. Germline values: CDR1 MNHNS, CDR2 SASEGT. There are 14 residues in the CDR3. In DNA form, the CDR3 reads TGTGCCAGCAGTGAAGGGCGGACCCAAGAGACCCAGTACTTC. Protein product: CASSEGRTQETQYF.

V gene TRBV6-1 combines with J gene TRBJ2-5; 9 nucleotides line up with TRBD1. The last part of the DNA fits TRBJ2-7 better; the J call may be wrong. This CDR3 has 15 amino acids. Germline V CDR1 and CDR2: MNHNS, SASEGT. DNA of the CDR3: TGTGCCAGCAGAAAGGAGGACAGGGGTCGGGGCGAGCAGTACTTC. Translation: CASRKEDRGRGEQYF.

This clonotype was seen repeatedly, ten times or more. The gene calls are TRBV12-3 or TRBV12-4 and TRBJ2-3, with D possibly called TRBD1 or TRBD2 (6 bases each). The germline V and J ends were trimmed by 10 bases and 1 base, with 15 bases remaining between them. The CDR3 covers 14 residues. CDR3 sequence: CATLEGGRTDTQYF. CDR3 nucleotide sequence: TGTGCCACCCTAGAGGGGGGTCGCACAGATACGCAGTATTTT.

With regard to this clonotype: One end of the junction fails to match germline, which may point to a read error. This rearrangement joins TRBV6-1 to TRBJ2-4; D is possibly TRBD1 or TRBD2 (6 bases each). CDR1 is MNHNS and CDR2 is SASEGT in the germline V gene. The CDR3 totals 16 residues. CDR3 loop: CASSESGPGATNMQYF. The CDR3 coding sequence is TGTGCCAGCAGCGAATCGGGGCCGGGGGCCACAAATATGCAGTATTTC.

In DNA, the CDR3 is TGTGCCAGCAGTGAAACTTGGACAGATTCACCCCTCCACTTT. Protein product: CASSETWTDSPLHF. V usage is TRBV6-1 and J usage is TRBJ1-6; a weak D match, TRBD1 (6 bases). V lost 2 bases, J lost 8 bases, and 10 bases lay in between. From germline, CDR1 is MNHNS and CDR2 SASEGT. The CDR3 consists of 14 residues.

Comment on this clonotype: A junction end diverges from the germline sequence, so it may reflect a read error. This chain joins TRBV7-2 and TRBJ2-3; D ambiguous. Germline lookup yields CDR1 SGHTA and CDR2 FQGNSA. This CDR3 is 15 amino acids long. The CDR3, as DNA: TGTGCCAGCAGCACCCGCATCACGGGCAAAGATACGCAGTACTTT. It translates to CASSTRITGKDTQYF.

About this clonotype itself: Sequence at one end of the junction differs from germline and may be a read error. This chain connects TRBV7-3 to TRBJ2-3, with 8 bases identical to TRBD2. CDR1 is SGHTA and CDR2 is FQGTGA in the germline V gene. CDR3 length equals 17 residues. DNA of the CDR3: TGTGCCAGGAGCCGCGAACTGGGGCGGGGGGCTGAAGATACGCAGTACTTT. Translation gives CARSRELGRGAEDTQYF.

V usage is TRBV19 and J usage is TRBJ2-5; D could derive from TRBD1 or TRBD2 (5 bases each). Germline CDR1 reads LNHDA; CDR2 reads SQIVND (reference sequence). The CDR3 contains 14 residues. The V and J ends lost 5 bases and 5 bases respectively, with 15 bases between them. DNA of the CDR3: TGTGCCAGTAGTCAGGGAGTCGGAACGGAGACCCAGTACTTC. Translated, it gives CASSQGVGTETQYF.

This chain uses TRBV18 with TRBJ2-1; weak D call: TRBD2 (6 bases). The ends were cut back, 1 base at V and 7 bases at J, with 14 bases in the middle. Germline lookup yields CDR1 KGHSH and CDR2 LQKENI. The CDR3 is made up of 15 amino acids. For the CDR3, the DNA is TGTGCCAGCTCACCACAGCGGGTCGTGGGGAATGAGCAGTTCTTC. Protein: CASSPQRVVGNEQFF.

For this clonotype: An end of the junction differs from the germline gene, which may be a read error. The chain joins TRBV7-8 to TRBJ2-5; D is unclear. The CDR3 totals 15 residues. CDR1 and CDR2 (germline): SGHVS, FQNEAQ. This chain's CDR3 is CAGSFVGRGPETQYF. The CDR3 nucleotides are TGTGCCGGCAGCTTCGTGGGCCGCGGCCCAGAGACGCAGTACTTC.

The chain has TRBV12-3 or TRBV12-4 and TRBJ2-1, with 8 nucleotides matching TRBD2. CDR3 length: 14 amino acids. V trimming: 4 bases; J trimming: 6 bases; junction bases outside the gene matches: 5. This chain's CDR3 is CASSSPGLANEQFF. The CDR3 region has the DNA TGTGCCAGCAGTTCCCCCGGACTAGCCAATGAGCAGTTCTTC.

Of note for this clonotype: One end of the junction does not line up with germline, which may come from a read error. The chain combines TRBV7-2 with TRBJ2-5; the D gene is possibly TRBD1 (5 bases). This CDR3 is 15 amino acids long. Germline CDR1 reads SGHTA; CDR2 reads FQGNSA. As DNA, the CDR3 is TGTGCCAGGGGGCTAGACACCTGTAGCACAGAGACCCAGTATTTC. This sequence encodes CARGLDTCSTETQYF.

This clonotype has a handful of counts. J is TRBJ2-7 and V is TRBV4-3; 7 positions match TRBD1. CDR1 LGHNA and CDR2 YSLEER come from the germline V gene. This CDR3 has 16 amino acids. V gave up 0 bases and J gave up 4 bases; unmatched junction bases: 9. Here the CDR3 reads CASSQDLLGGIYEQYF. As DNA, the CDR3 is TGCGCCAGCAGCCAAGATCTGTTAGGGGGCATTTACGAGCAGTACTTC.

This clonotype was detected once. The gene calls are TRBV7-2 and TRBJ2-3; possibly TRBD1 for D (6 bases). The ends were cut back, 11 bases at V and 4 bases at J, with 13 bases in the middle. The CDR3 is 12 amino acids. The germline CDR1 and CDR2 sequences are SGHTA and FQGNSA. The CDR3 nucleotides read TGTGCCGGGGGCCGTGACCCAGATACGCAGTATTTT. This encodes CAGGRDPDTQYF.